This is a list of T cell receptor beta chains from one sample in a study of CD8 T cells in ankylosing spondylitis. TCRdb passed the 5' RACE reads through MiXCR, listing each CDR3 protein once. Here the sample spans about 130,000 distinct CDR3 sequences, roughly 9% being singletons. The sequenced sample was blood, either unsorted or a sorted T cell fraction (not recorded which). Source of these receptors: a male donor with ankylosing spondylitis or in good health (not recorded which). Both conserved end residues are part of each CDR3.

>TRBV4-1
CASSQGVGLETQYF
>TRBV24-1
CATSARDRGWNTGELFF
>TRBV5-5
CASSLAGMGPGDNGYTF
>TRBV5-1
CASRRGLGGEQYF
>TRBV5-1
CASSPGTALKQETQYF
>TRBV12-3/TRBV12-4
CASKLAGVFYEQYF
>TRBV5-1
CASSLEPGQKNEQYF
>TRBV20-1
CSARAGLGNTIYF
>TRBV20-1
CSASKRADTQYF
>TRBV20-1
CSAGTSGQETQYF
>TRBV5-1
CASSLTSQDGRSSYEQYF
>TRBV29-1
CSVETSGREWEHEQYF
>TRBV10-3
CAISDPGQGAGYEQYF
>TRBV5-1
CASRQREESTGELFF
>TRBV20-1
CSARASGRRGELFF
>TRBV5-5
CASSSRTGINYNEQFF
>TRBV15
CATSRGKSSKGTDTQYF
>TRBV2
CASREETTSTDTQYF
>TRBV7-8
CASSLNDNEQFF
>TRBV20-1
CSANARGGTQPQHF
>TRBV7-7
CASSPLTGEETQYF
>TRBV7-2
CASSLGLHQETQYF
>TRBV11-2
CASSLVSGRPTTYNEQFF
>TRBV12-3/TRBV12-4
CASSARGLGSIGELFF
>TRBV19
CASSVGQVFISGANVLTF
>TRBV6-6
CASRDRGTGELFF
>TRBV29-1
CSVRTSGYNEQFF
>TRBV30
CACASGRADTQYF
>TRBV18
CASSPQPGVTDTQYF
>TRBV29-1
CSVDKGAETQYF
>TRBV21-1
CASSPGLPSNQPQHF
>TRBV7-2
CASSLEPADEQFF
>TRBV10-3
CAINELGPEETQYF
>TRBV24-1
CATSDPSTGKDEQFF
>TRBV24-1
CATSDLEFGGLDTQYF
>TRBV11-2
CASSRGRNYNEQFF
>TRBV5-1
CASSSGMGTAYGYTF
>TRBV20-1
CSAKEVNYGYTF
>TRBV20-1
CSARDQGRDEQYF
>TRBV5-1
CASSLESASTDTQYF
>TRBV29-1
CSVDSPHSYNEQFF
>TRBV6-1
CASSRGRVGEQYF
>TRBV10-3
CAISESLTGYHYGYTF
>TRBV20-1
CSADDRQGATGYTF
>TRBV6-5
CASSYSAGTYYGYTF
>TRBV20-1
CSARPGTGVDEQFF
>TRBV5-6
CASSLLVNSLGELFF
>TRBV5-6
CASSLVPSRETQYF
>TRBV7-2
CASSLRVGTGPNEQYF
>TRBV27
CASSLNGLATDTQYF
>TRBV12-3/TRBV12-4
CASSFLEGDTQYF
>TRBV6-1
CASKVAGLGLVGTDTQYF
>TRBV14
CASSQDLRDTQYF
>TRBV28
CASSFSRGLNSPLHF
>TRBV6-1
CASSSPTSGRAGELFF